These 29 T cell receptor beta chains share one sample of origin, sequenced in a study of T cell repertoires in cytomegalovirus infection (dated by TCRdb to the late 2010s). This specimen's treatment or condition label, interpreted: in vitro stimulation with specific CMV peptide epitopes to enrich CMV-specific T cells. These receptors have no identified antigens. Data came from an Illumina HiSeq 1500. TCRdb reanalyzed the raw reads on its own, using fastp at Q25 for trimming and MiXCR for clone calling, and kept in-frame beta chains. Here each entry gathers all rows of one CDR3 protein and keeps the most common genes and DNA. Recorded for this sample are about 700,000 distinct CDR3 sequences; around a third of them occurred a single time. 18% of the sample comes from the top ten. Sequenced here: cultured PBMCs, sampled from culture after CMV antigen stimulation. The receptors here all came from a human donor in good health (CMV status not recorded). Some clones in this sample may be carry-over from other donors' samples.

V usage is TRBV27 and J usage is TRBJ2-3; no firm D call. Germline lookup yields CDR1 MNHEY and CDR2 SMNVEV (reference sequence). V lost 5 bases and J lost 6, with 18 bases in between. This CDR3 spans 15 amino acids. In DNA, the CDR3 is TGTGCCAGCAGTGGAATAGCCGGGTCGTTGGATACGCAGTATTTT. Amino acid sequence: CASSGIAGSLDTQYF.

This clonotype was counted a single time. The CDR3 sequence is CAASRTGGPNTEAFF. CDR3 DNA: TGTGCTGCCTCCAGGACAGGGGGACCGAACACTGAAGCTTTCTTT. The genes are TRBV6-1 and TRBJ1-1; TRBD1 agrees at 10 bases. This CDR3 region has 15 residues. From germline, CDR1 is MNHNS and CDR2 SASEGT.

The V and J genes are TRBV5-4 and TRBJ2-1; 7 positions agree with TRBD2. The junction had 5 bases not matched to a gene; V was cut back by 5 bases and J by 9 bases. The CDR3 runs 12 residues. Germline V lookup: CDR1 SGHNT, CDR2 YYREEE (reference sequence). The CDR3 reads CASSGGGSEQFF. The CDR3 DNA reads as TGTGCCAGCAGTGGGGGGGGGAGTGAGCAGTTCTTC.

The chain couples TRBV18 to TRBJ1-1; D is unresolved. The V gene's germline CDR1 is KGHSH and CDR2 LQKENI. The CDR3 is 13 amino acids. The V end was cut by 4 bases, the J end by 2 bases, with 8 bases between. CDR3 region: CASSQQDNTEAFF. The CDR3 region has the DNA TGTGCCAGCTCACAACAAGACAACACTGAAGCTTTCTTT.

This clonotype was recorded a few times. The rearrangement links TRBV7-2 to TRBJ2-3; weak D call: TRBD2 (5 bases). The germline V and J ends were trimmed by 5 bases and 4 bases, with 13 bases remaining between them. Germline values: CDR1 SGHTA, CDR2 FQGNSA. The CDR3 loop spans 14 amino acids. The CDR3 coding sequence is TGTGCCAGCAGCCGTTCCTTTAGCGCAGATACGCAGTATTTT. Protein product: CASSRSFSADTQYF.

The V gene is TRBV7-2, the J gene TRBJ2-1; a weak D match, TRBD2 (7 bases). The V end lost 5 bases, the J end lost 4 bases, and 18 bases lay between the germline ends. Germline V lookup: CDR1 SGHTA, CDR2 FQGNSA. CDR3 size: 16 residues. Here the CDR3 DNA reads TGTGCCAGCAGCCCAAGGGGGGCGGGAGCGTACAATGAGCAGTTCTTC. Translation: CASSPRGAGAYNEQFF. Drawing the rest from reference TRBV7-2 and TRBJ2-1, the complete variable domain is GAGVSQSPSNKVTEKGKDVELRCDPISGHTALYWYRQSLGQGLEFLIYFQGNSAPDKSGLPSDRFSAERTGGSVSTLTIQRTQQEDSAVYLCASSPRGAGAYNEQFFGPGTRLTVL.

CDR3 sequence (DNA): TGTGCCAGCAGTTACAAATTACGGACTAGCGGGACCGGATTTGAGTACGAGCAGTACTTC. Amino acids: CASSYKLRTSGTGFEYEQYF. V usage is TRBV6-2 or TRBV6-3 and J usage is TRBJ2-7, with 12 bases lining up with TRBD2. The V and J ends lost 2 bases and 4 bases, in that order; junction bases with no gene match: 18. The CDR3 runs 20 residues. CDR1 and CDR2 from the germline V gene are MNHEY and SVGEGT.

This clonotype was recorded at least ten times. J is TRBJ2-2 and V is TRBV5-5; 7 positions agree with TRBD2. There are 18 residues in the CDR3. Germline V gives CDR1 SGHKS, CDR2 YYEKEE (reference sequence). V shed 6 bases, J shed 0 bases, and the junction held 14 bases outside the gene matches. The CDR3 protein is CASTPRVEGTTNTGELFF. Here the CDR3 DNA reads TGTGCCAGCACCCCAAGGGTAGAGGGGACTACGAACACCGGGGAGCTGTTTTTT.

V gene TRBV20-1 combines with J gene TRBJ1-6, with a weak D call TRBD1 (5 bases). V was trimmed by 4 bases and J by 4 bases, leaving 17 bases between them. This CDR3 has 16 amino acids. The V gene's germline CDR1 is DFQATT and CDR2 SNEGSKA (reference sequence). The CDR3 nucleotides are TGCAGTGCTACCCGGCGACTTGGGGCGTATAATTCACCCCTCCACTTT. This translates into CSATRRLGAYNSPLHF.

This clonotype appeared once. One base away lies a much larger clone, so this may be a sequencing read error. The genes are TRBV7-2 and TRBJ2-5, with D possibly being TRBD1 (5 bases). CDR1 is SGHTA and CDR2 is FQGNSA in the germline V gene. V was cut by 1 base and J by 5 bases, with 17 bases left in between. The CDR3 spans 16 residues. In DNA form, the CDR3 reads TGTGCCAGCAGCTTAGAAGCAAGGGGCGCAAGGGAGACCCAGTACTTC. Protein sequence: CASSLEARGARETQYF. The whole variable domain, filled in from reference TRBV7-2 and TRBJ2-5, reads GAGVSQSPSNKVTEKGKDVELRCDPISGHTALYWYRQSLGQGLEFLIYFQGNSAPDKSGLPSDRFSAERTGGSVSTLTIQRTQQEDSAVYLCASSLEARGARETQYFGPGTRLLVL.

The table lists this clonotype with a few counts. The chain is built from TRBV4-3 and TRBJ2-1; TRBD2 agrees at 9 bases. This CDR3 has 18 amino acids. From germline, CDR1 is LGHNA and CDR2 YSLEER. Trimming at V came to 2 bases and at J to 7 bases, leaving 15 bases not matched to a gene. The CDR3 protein is CASSQSPPLAGIGNEQFF. The CDR3 nucleotides are TGCGCCAGCAGCCAATCCCCTCCCCTAGCGGGAATCGGTAATGAGCAGTTCTTC.

The J gene is TRBJ2-1, the V gene TRBV5-6; D unclear. V shed 2 bases and J shed 8 bases, with 5 bases lying between them. The CDR3 runs to 11 residues. CDR1 is SGHDT, CDR2 YYEEEE, per germline. CDR3 protein: CASSFSHEQFF. The DNA for the CDR3 is TGTGCCAGCAGCTTCTCACATGAGCAGTTCTTC.

This CDR3 reads CASSLQDSTSNQPQHF. CDR3 sequence (DNA): TGTGCCAGCAGTTTACAGGACAGTACTAGCAATCAGCCCCAGCATTTT. This chain joins TRBV28 and TRBJ1-5, with a possible D match to TRBD1 (6 bases). V lost 2 bases and J lost 0, with 11 bases in between. The CDR3 contains 16 residues. Germline assignment: CDR1 MDHEN and CDR2 SYDVKM.

This clonotype was detected ten times or more. V and J are TRBV7-2 and TRBJ1-5; D may be TRBD1 (6 bases). Germline V CDR1 and CDR2: SGHTA, FQGNSA. Trimming stripped 5 bases from V and 7 bases from J, with 15 bases between. The CDR3 runs to 14 residues. The chain's CDR3 is CASSPPGGRQPQHF. CDR3 DNA sequence: TGTGCCAGCAGCCCGCCGGGGGGCCGGCAGCCCCAGCATTTT.

The rearrangement links TRBV11-2 to TRBJ2-7; TRBD1 aligns across 9 bases. Trimming took 5 bases from V and 4 from J; bases not matched to a gene: 9. In germline, CDR1 is SGHAT, CDR2 FQNNGV. The CDR3 consists of 15 residues. The DNA of the CDR3 is TGTGCCAGCAGCCAAAGGACAGGGGCGGGGTACGAGCAGTACTTC. This gives the protein CASSQRTGAGYEQYF.

This clonotype was counted between two and nine times. The chain couples TRBV7-9 to TRBJ2-1; no definite D call. This CDR3 comprises 13 residues. V was trimmed by 1 base and J by 6 bases, leaving 7 bases between them. Germline V gene data show CDR1 as SEHNR and CDR2 as FQNEAQ (reference sequence). The chain's CDR3 is CASSLVLGNEQFF. The DNA of the CDR3 is TGTGCCAGCAGCTTAGTTCTCGGCAATGAGCAGTTCTTC.

The chain joins TRBV12-3 or TRBV12-4 to TRBJ2-7; D remains ambiguous. Trimming left V 5 bases short and J 5 bases short, with 10 bases between. The length of the CDR3 is 12 residues. CDR3 nucleotide sequence: TGTGCCAGCAGTACCCGAAGGCACGAGCAGTACTTC. This encodes CASSTRRHEQYF.

This clonotype was seen only a few times. The V call is TRBV6-6, the J call TRBJ2-7; 7 bases are shared with TRBD1. The ends lost 6 bases at V and 5 bases at J; junction bases unmatched: 7. CDR1 MNHNY and CDR2 SVGAGI come from the germline V gene (reference sequence). This CDR3 has 13 residues. As DNA, the CDR3 is TGTGCCAGCAGCCGATACAGGGGCCACGAGCAGTACTTC. Translation gives CASSRYRGHEQYF.

The chain joins TRBV15 to TRBJ2-5, with unresolved D. Trimming cost V 2 bases and J 5 bases, with 9 bases left between them. The germline V gene has CDR1 LNHNV and CDR2 YYDKDF (reference sequence). The CDR3 has 13 amino acids. CDR3 DNA: TGTGCCACCAGCAGACAGAACGGGGAGACCCAGTACTTC. Protein sequence: CATSRQNGETQYF. The variable domain in full, completed from reference TRBV15 and TRBJ2-5, reads DAMVIQNPRYQVTQFGKPVTLSCSQTLNHNVMYWYQQKSSQAPKLLFHYYDKDFNNEADTPDNFQSRRPNTSFCFLDIRSPGLGDTAMYLCATSRQNGETQYFGPGTRLLVL.

The chain couples TRBV7-8 to TRBJ2-3, with a possible D match to TRBD2 (5 bases). V lost 1 base to trimming and J lost 6 bases, with 11 bases between them. The CDR3 totals 14 residues. Germline CDR1 and CDR2: SGHVS and FQNEAQ. The CDR3 nucleotides are TGTGCCAGCAGCTTAGGGGAGTATGGGGATACGCAGTATTTT. It is translated as CASSLGEYGDTQYF.

J is TRBJ2-3 and V is TRBV12-3 or TRBV12-4, with 7 positions matching TRBD1. Germline trimming cut 5 bases from V and 5 bases from J; bases unmatched to any gene: 7. This CDR3 region has 14 residues. The CDR3 loop is CASSPSTGVDTQYF. The CDR3, as DNA: TGTGCCAGCAGTCCATCCACAGGGGTAGATACGCAGTATTTT.

This chain joins TRBV7-8 and TRBJ2-7; D possibly corresponds to TRBD2 (5 bases). The CDR3 totals 16 residues. Looked up from germline, CDR1 is SGHVS and CDR2 is FQNEAQ. Trimming cost V 2 bases and J 0 bases, with 14 bases left between them. DNA for the CDR3: TGTGCCAGCAGCTTAAATTCGGGGAGTAGCTCCTACGAGCAGTACTTC. This sequence encodes CASSLNSGSSSYEQYF.

This chain joins TRBV12-3 or TRBV12-4 and TRBJ2-7; the match to TRBD1 covers 7 bases. The J segment lost 3 bases and the V segment lost 4 bases, leaving 15 bases of the junction unmatched. The CDR3 has 17 amino acids. As DNA, the CDR3 is TGTGCCAGCAGTTCCTTTGAGGGACAGTGGGGACGCTACGAGCAGTACTTC. It yields the protein CASSSFEGQWGRYEQYF.

This clonotype was detected ten times or more. The CDR3 is CASSLAVRRGLASGSQETQYF. CDR3 bases: TGTGCCAGCAGCTTAGCGGTTCGTAGAGGACTAGCGTCGGGTTCCCAAGAGACCCAGTACTTC. The chain has TRBV7-2 and TRBJ2-5; TRBD2 matches 9 bases. The V gene's germline CDR1 is SGHTA and CDR2 FQGNSA. J was trimmed by 1 base and V by 0 bases; bases with no gene match: 18. This CDR3 has 21 amino acids.

The rearrangement joins TRBV12-3 or TRBV12-4 to TRBJ2-3; 7 bases are shared with TRBD2. CDR3 size: 14 residues. V lost 8 bases and J lost 6; bases outside the gene matches: 11. The CDR3 DNA reads as TGTGCCAGCCAAATCGGACTAGTATCTGATACGCAGTATTTT. Its protein is CASQIGLVSDTQYF.

This clonotype was seen ten or more times. The gene calls are TRBV7-2 and TRBJ2-7, with D possibly matching TRBD2 (5 bases). The germline CDR1 and CDR2 sequences are SGHTA and FQGNSA. This CDR3 region has 13 residues. The ends were cut back, 5 bases at V and 3 bases at J, with 11 bases in the middle. The CDR3 bases are TGTGCCAGCAGCCGTGTCGGGAACTACGAGCAGTACTTC. It yields the protein CASSRVGNYEQYF.

The CDR3 loop reads CASSNPRRGNQPQHF. The CDR3 nucleotides read TGTGCCAGCAGTAACCCCCGCAGGGGCAATCAGCCCCAGCATTTT. This chain links TRBV12-3 or TRBV12-4 with TRBJ1-5; weak D call: TRBD1 (5 bases). Trimming stripped 5 bases from V and 2 bases from J, with 13 bases between. The CDR3 has 15 amino acids.

The CDR3 DNA sequence: TGCGCCAGCAGCTTTTACGGGCCCTCTGACGAGCAGTACTTC. Its protein is CASSFYGPSDEQYF. The chain links TRBV5-1 to TRBJ2-7, with D uncertain. CDR3 length: 14 residues. V shed 2 bases and J shed 5 bases, with 14 bases lying between them. Germline V gives CDR1 SGHRS, CDR2 YFSETQ. The variable domain in full, with the rest retrieved from reference TRBV5-1 and TRBJ2-7, is KAGVTQTPRYLIKTRGQQVTLSCSPISGHRSVSWYQQTPGQGLQFLFEYFSETQRNKGNFPGRFSGRQFSNSRSEMNVSTLELGDSALYLCASSFYGPSDEQYFGPGTRLTVT.

The rearrangement uses TRBV18 and TRBJ2-7; 10 nucleotides match TRBD1. CDR1 is KGHSH and CDR2 is LQKENI in the germline V gene. The junction had 5 bases not matched to a gene; V was cut back by 0 bases and J by 0 bases. This CDR3 is 17 amino acids long. CDR3 sequence reads: CASSPPTGQGHSYEQYF. CDR3 coding DNA: TGTGCCAGCTCACCACCGACGGGACAGGGGCACTCCTACGAGCAGTACTTC.